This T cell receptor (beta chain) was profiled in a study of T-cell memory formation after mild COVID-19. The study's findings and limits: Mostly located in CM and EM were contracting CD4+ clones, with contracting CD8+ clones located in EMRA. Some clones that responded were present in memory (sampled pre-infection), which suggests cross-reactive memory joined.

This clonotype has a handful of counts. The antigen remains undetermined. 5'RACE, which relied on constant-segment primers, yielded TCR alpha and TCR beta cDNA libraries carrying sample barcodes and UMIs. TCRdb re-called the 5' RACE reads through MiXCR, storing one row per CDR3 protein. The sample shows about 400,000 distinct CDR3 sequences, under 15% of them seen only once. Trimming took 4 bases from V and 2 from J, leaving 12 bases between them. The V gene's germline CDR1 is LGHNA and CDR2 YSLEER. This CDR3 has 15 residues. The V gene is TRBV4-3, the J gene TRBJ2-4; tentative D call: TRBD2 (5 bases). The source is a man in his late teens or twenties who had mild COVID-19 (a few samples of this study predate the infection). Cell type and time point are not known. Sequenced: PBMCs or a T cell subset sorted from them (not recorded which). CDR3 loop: CASSPVLGTKNIQYF. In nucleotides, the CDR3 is TGCGCCAGCAGCCCTGTGCTCGGGACCAAAAACATTCAGTACTTC.